This entry features one T cell receptor (beta chain) sequence. What it binds is not known. This specimen comes from a study of shared clonotypes between healthy human individuals. Study-wide context: Each donor had three CD4 naive, three CD4 memory, two CD8 naive and one CD8 memory plate.

CD45RO-negative, CCR7-selected cells formed the naive CD8 fraction, which excluded terminally differentiated effector memory CD45RA+ cells. CDR3 size: 12 residues. Trimming took off 0 bases at V and 6 bases at J, with 6 bases between the two ends. CDR1 is MNHEY, CDR2 SVGAGI, per germline. General study results and limits: Among a handful of donors, roughly 5% of naive CD4 clonotypes were found in common.

In the study's own analysis: For the immunoSEQ data, sequences were junction-only without quality scores, so filtering differed. Profiling relied on immunoSEQ multiplex PCR, and the TCRdb table lists in-frame clones only, not all of them. V and J calls and clone size are given by that table; D and trimming were obtained from the DNA. The sample records around 1,900,000 clones, about 94% being singletons. Sample: naive CD8+ T cells from PBMCs. The chain recombines TRBV6-5 with TRBJ2-7; D unclear. The clonotype originates from a man aged 18 to 29 in good health. Some clones in this sample may be carry-over from other donors' samples. In DNA form, the CDR3 reads TGTGCCAGCAGTTACTCCCCGATCGAGCAGTACTTC. Encoded protein: CASSYSPIEQYF.